These 21 T cell receptor beta chains share one sample of origin, sequenced in a study of cytomegalovirus exposure and HLA in healthy donors. Primers for the PCR totalled 60 Vbeta and 13 Jbeta. Here immunoSEQ multiplex PCR was the method, and the copy in TCRdb shows in-frame clones only, minus some. The repertoire consists of some 95,000 clones, with about 67% occurring once and the leading ten covering under 2.5%. The sample comprised PBMCs. These receptors were taken from a man younger than 45 in good health and CMV-seronegative.

The gene calls are TRBV28 and TRBJ1-1, with D unresolved. Trimming removed 7 bases at V and 0 bases at J, with 3 bases between. The CDR3 totals 11 residues. Germline V gives CDR1 MDHEN, CDR2 SYDVKM. Written as DNA, the CDR3 is TGTGCCAGCAACTTGAACACTGAAGCTTTCTTT. Protein: CASNLNTEAFF.

A single count supports this clone. The genes are TRBV6-5 and TRBJ1-1, with D perhaps matching TRBD1 (5 bases). CDR1 is MNHEY and CDR2 is SVGAGI in the germline V gene. The CDR3 loop spans 15 amino acids. Trimming took off 6 bases at V and 0 bases at J, with 14 bases between the two ends. The CDR3, as DNA: TGTGCCAGCAGCCAACGGGGGGGAATGAACACTGAAGCTTTCTTT. It specifies CASSQRGGMNTEAFF.

The chain is built from TRBV7-9 and TRBJ2-7, with a tentative D call TRBD1 (6 bases). Trimming took 5 bases from V and 4 from J, leaving 18 bases between them. This CDR3 region has 15 residues. Germline loops: CDR1 SEHNR, CDR2 FQNEAQ (reference sequence). CDR3 coding DNA: TGTGCCAGCAGCGCCCGGACAGTCCTATCTTACGAGCAGTACTTC. This translates into CASSARTVLSYEQYF. The whole variable domain, filled in from reference TRBV7-9 and TRBJ2-7, reads DTGVSQNPRHKITKRGQNVTFRCDPISEHNRLYWYRQTLGQGPEFLTYFQNEAQLEKSRLLSDRFSAERPKGSFSTLEIQRTEQGDSAMYLCASSARTVLSYEQYFGPGTRLTVT.

J is TRBJ1-4 and V is TRBV30; no firm D call. Trimming shortened V by 4 bases and J by 8 bases, and 17 bases separated the two germline ends. CDR1 is GTSNPN and CDR2 is SVGIG in the germline V gene (reference sequence). CDR3 length: 14 residues. In DNA, the CDR3 is TGTGCCTGGAATACGGGGATAGGGAAGGAAAAACTGTTTTTT. Its protein product is CAWNTGIGKEKLFF.

The CDR3 spells CASSLGGQTNEQFF. The CDR3 nucleotides are TGTGCCAGCAGTTTAGGAGGTCAGACGAATGAGCAGTTCTTC. The chain carries TRBV28 and TRBJ2-1; tentative D call: TRBD2 (5 bases). CDR3 length: 14 amino acids. The V gene lost 2 bases and the J gene lost 7 bases, with 12 bases spanning the gap. Germline CDR1 MDHEN, CDR2 SYDVKM.

This clone came up a few times. The chain joins TRBV9 to TRBJ1-1; 7 nucleotides line up with TRBD1. Germline V gene data show CDR1 as SGDLS and CDR2 as YYNGEE. The CDR3 covers 14 residues. J was trimmed by 4 bases and V by 3 bases; bases with no gene match: 6. CDR3 nucleotide sequence: TGTGCCAGCAGCGAGGCAGGGGGAGGCACTGAAGCTTTCTTT. Translated: CASSEAGGGTEAFF.

This sequence joins TRBV5-4 and TRBJ2-6, with D perhaps matching TRBD2 (5 bases). Per the germline V gene, CDR1 is SGHNT and CDR2 is YYREEE (reference sequence). The CDR3 has 17 residues. The ends were cut back, 0 bases at V and 0 bases at J, with 10 bases in the middle. The CDR3 sequence is CASSLELRGSGANVLTF. CDR3 sequence (DNA): TGTGCCAGCAGCTTGGAATTACGGGGCTCTGGGGCCAACGTCCTGACTTTC.

The gene calls are TRBV7-2 and TRBJ1-1, with D uncertain. Germline V gives CDR1 SGHTA, CDR2 FQGNSA. The CDR3 totals 13 residues. Trimming removed 1 base from V and 11 bases from J, with 14 bases in between. The CDR3 is CASSLDPSGLAFF. The DNA of the CDR3 is TGTGCCAGCAGCTTAGACCCGTCGGGGTTGGCTTTCTTT.

The CDR3 DNA reads as TGCAGCGTTGTGTCTCAGGGGAAGGGTAGTACTGAAGCTTTCTTT. Translation gives CSVVSQGKGSTEAFF. The rearrangement joins TRBV29-1 to TRBJ1-1; maybe TRBD1 (6 bases). The V end was cut by 4 bases, the J end by 5 bases, with 20 bases between. Germline CDR1 and CDR2: SQVTM and ANQGSEA. The CDR3 consists of 15 residues.

The chain uses TRBV27 and TRBJ2-1; 7 nucleotides match TRBD2. CDR3 length: 16 residues. CDR1 is MNHEY, CDR2 SMNVEV, per germline (reference sequence). The V and J ends lost 4 bases and 1 base, in that order; junction bases with no gene match: 7. CDR3 DNA: TGTGCCAGCAGTTCTTTGAGCGGGGATTCCTACAATGAGCAGTTCTTC. Its protein is CASSSLSGDSYNEQFF.

This clone came up a few times. The chain joins TRBV25-1 to TRBJ1-2; 7 bases match TRBD1. Trimming removed 1 base from V and 3 bases from J; junction bases left unmatched: 8. The V gene's germline CDR1 is MGHDK and CDR2 SYGVNS. The length of the CDR3 is 16 residues. The CDR3 coding sequence is TGTGCCAGCAGTGAATTGGACAGGAGCTGGGACTATGGCTACACCTTC. This encodes CASSELDRSWDYGYTF.

This clone was picked up one time. This chain uses TRBV5-1 with TRBJ2-5; 7 nucleotides agree with TRBD1. J was trimmed by 3 bases and V by 0 bases; bases with no gene match: 8. Germline V gives CDR1 SGHRS, CDR2 YFSETQ. The CDR3 is 16 residues long. In DNA form, the CDR3 reads TGCGCCAGCAGCTTGGCGACAGGGACAAATAAAGAGACCCAGTACTTC. Amino acids: CASSLATGTNKETQYF.

The chain has TRBV27 and TRBJ2-5, with D unresolved. V was shortened by 6 bases and J by 3 bases, with 11 bases between the two germline ends. This CDR3 comprises 13 residues. CDR1 MNHEY and CDR2 SMNVEV come from the germline V gene (reference sequence). CDR3 nucleotide sequence: TGTGCCAGCAGCTCGCGGAGCAAAGAGACCCAGTACTTC. This gives the protein CASSSRSKETQYF.

The chain links TRBV6-1 to TRBJ1-2; weak D call: TRBD1 (5 bases). Per germline, CDR1 MNHNS and CDR2 SASEGT. The V end lost 8 bases, the J end lost 10 bases, and 17 bases lay between the germline ends. This CDR3 has 12 amino acids. The CDR3 nucleotides are TGTGCCAGCCAGCGACCAGGGAGGGACTACACCTTC. Encoded protein: CASQRPGRDYTF.

This clone was seen many times. The chain links TRBV19 to TRBJ1-1, with 7 bases lining up with TRBD1. Germline V gives CDR1 LNHDA, CDR2 SQIVND (reference sequence). CDR3 length equals 13 residues. V was clipped by 10 bases and J by 6 bases; unmatched bases: 11. As DNA, the CDR3 is TGTGCCACCGCGATCGACAGGGCCGCTGAAGCTTTCTTT. Its translation is CATAIDRAAEAFF.

The chain links TRBV4-2 to TRBJ1-2; 8 positions match TRBD1. The germline V gene encodes CDR1 LGHNA and CDR2 YNFKEQ. The CDR3 is made up of 16 amino acids. The J segment lost 4 bases and the V segment lost 5 bases, leaving 12 bases of the junction unmatched. For the CDR3, the DNA is TGTGCCAGCAGCGCCCGACAGGGGACAGGTCTCTATGGCTACACCTTC. As protein: CASSARQGTGLYGYTF.

As to this clone: Mismatch with germline at one junction end may stem from a read error. This chain joins TRBV7-9 and TRBJ2-1, with 10 bases fitting TRBD2. Germline V gene lookup returns CDR1 SEHNR and CDR2 FQNEAQ (reference sequence). The length of the CDR3 is 16 residues. The CDR3 bases are TGTTCCAGCAGCTTAGCGCGGTCTAGCGGGAGATATGAGCAGTTCTTC. Amino acids: CSSSLARSSGRYEQFF.

The chain links TRBV5-1 to TRBJ2-6; 11 positions agree with TRBD1. Germline V gene sequence: CDR1 SGHRS, CDR2 YFSETQ. V gave up 4 bases and J gave up 0 bases; unmatched junction bases: 6. CDR3 length equals 18 residues. DNA of the CDR3: TGCGCCAGCAGCCCTGGACAGGGGGCACTCTCTGGGGCCAACGTCCTGACTTTC. Protein: CASSPGQGALSGANVLTF. Filled out from reference TRBV5-1 and TRBJ2-6, the complete variable domain reads KAGVTQTPRYLIKTRGQQVTLSCSPISGHRSVSWYQQTPGQGLQFLFEYFSETQRNKGNFPGRFSGRQFSNSRSEMNVSTLELGDSALYLCASSPGQGALSGANVLTFGAGSRLTVL.

The V call is TRBV27, the J call TRBJ1-5, with D possibly TRBD1 on 5 matching bases. The germline CDR1 and CDR2 sequences are MNHEY and SMNVEV (reference sequence). This CDR3 has 13 amino acids. The V end lost 5 bases, the J end lost 2 bases, and 7 bases lay between the germline ends. CDR3 loop: CASSGAGNQPQHF. DNA for the CDR3: TGTGCCAGCAGTGGGGCAGGCAATCAGCCCCAGCATTTT.

This sequence joins TRBV21-1 and TRBJ2-7; no check of the table's D call, TRBD2, against the DNA was made. TRBV21-1 is a pseudogene segment. CDR3 size: 13 residues. CDR3 residues: CASRNTRRYEQYF. Here the CDR3 DNA reads TGTGCCAGCAGGAACACGAGGCGCTACGAGCAGTACTTC.

The V gene is TRBV7-3, the J gene TRBJ2-1; 10 nucleotides match TRBD2. Germline CDR1 is SGHTA and CDR2 is FQGTGA. Unmatched junction bases numbered 23, after V lost 5 bases and J lost 7 bases. The CDR3 is 20 amino acids. The DNA for the CDR3 is TGTGCCAGCAGCCCCCTCGGGGGTGGGACTAGCGACGTAAGGACGAATGAGCAGTTCTTC. Encoded protein: CASSPLGGGTSDVRTNEQFF.